Listed below are T cell receptor beta chains from one sample, sequenced in a study of human T cells and chemical hapten exposure. A single record per CDR3 protein comes from TCRdb applying MiXCR to the RACE reads. The sample has 110,000 or so distinct CDR3 sequences, about a tenth seen once. Sequencing used whole blood, obtained in connection with sensitization to the hapten diphenylcyclopropenone (DPC). These receptors were taken from a middle-aged woman with alopecia areata. Some clones in this sample may be carry-over from other donors' samples. CDR3s include the opening cysteine and the closing phenylalanine or tryptophan. The D gene is left open where the match is weak. Not all rows give a size; the values are once, few, many and, for expanded clones, a class.

D gene	clone size	V gene	J gene	CDR3 DNA	CDR3 protein
TRBD2	many	TRBV7-2	TRBJ2-2	TGTGCCAGCAGCTTAGTCTGGGCTAGCGGGGGCCGGAACACCGGGGAGCTGTTTTTT	CASSLVWASGGRNTGELFF
TRBD1	-	TRBV6-2/TRBV6-3	TRBJ2-1	TGTGCCAGCAGTTACCAGGGACAGGCCTACAATGAGCAGTTCTTC	CASSYQGQAYNEQFF
-	few	TRBV5-1	TRBJ2-3	TGCGCCAGCTCAGAAGGGGGAAACACAGATACGCAGTATTTT	CASSEGGNTDTQYF
-	many	TRBV28	TRBJ1-1	TGTGCCAGCGTGGCCCCAATGAACACTGAAGCTTTCTTT	CASVAPMNTEAFF
TRBD1	-	TRBV3-1	TRBJ2-7	TGTGCCAGCAGCCAAGGGGTACAGGGGGCATCCTACGAGCAGTACTTC	CASSQGVQGASYEQYF
-	many	TRBV7-3	TRBJ1-4	TGTGCCAGCAGCTTAAACGGGGGAACTAATGAAAAACTGTTTTTT	CASSLNGGTNEKLFF
-	-	TRBV7-8	TRBJ2-5	TGTGCCAGCAGCTTCCCGGGGACCCAGTACTTC	CASSFPGTQYF
-	many	TRBV3-1	TRBJ2-5	TGTGCCAGCAGCCAAGATGGGCGGGAGACCCAGTACTTC	CASSQDGRETQYF
-	few	TRBV4-1	TRBJ2-7	TGCGCCAGCAGCCAAGTGCTGGTATCCCACGAGCAGTACTTC	CASSQVLVSHEQYF
-	many	TRBV29-1	TRBJ1-1	TGCAGCGTTGATAAAAAACCGGGGTTTGTGGACACTGAAGCTTTCTTT	CSVDKKPGFVDTEAFF
-	many	TRBV4-1	TRBJ1-1	TGCGCCAGCAGCCAGGGACCGGCCGGGAGGGATTCTTTCTTT	CASSQGPAGRDSFF
-	few	TRBV18	TRBJ2-1	TGTGCCAGCTCACCGATCGGCGGGACGGGTAATGAGCAGTTCTTC	CASSPIGGTGNEQFF
-	many	TRBV29-1	TRBJ1-2	TGCAGCTCGGGGCCAACTCCTAACTATGGCTACACCTTC	CSSGPTPNYGYTF
-	once	TRBV9	TRBJ2-6	TGTGCCAGCAGCGCCCCCTTGGACAGCACCAACGTCCTGACTTTC	CASSAPLDSTNVLTF
TRBD1	few	TRBV9	TRBJ2-7	TGTGCCAGCAGCGGGCCGGGACAGGGGGACGAGCAGTACTTC	CASSGPGQGDEQYF
TRBD2	-	TRBV12-3/TRBV12-4	TRBJ2-1	TGTGCCAGCATTCCGAGAGCGAGCGGGGGACACAATGAGCAGTTCTTC	CASIPRASGGHNEQFF
-	many	TRBV29-1	TRBJ2-3	TGCAGCGTTGGAGGGGAAACAGATACGCAGTATTTT	CSVGGETDTQYF
-	-	TRBV7-2	TRBJ2-3	TGTGCCAGCAGCTTAGAAGGGGCTAGGACAGATACGCAGTATTTT	CASSLEGARTDTQYF